This paragraph covers one TCR beta chain sequence. Germline V CDR1 and CDR2: ENHRY, SYGVKD. This CDR3 is built from 15 residues. V lost 5 bases and J lost 6, with 19 bases in between. Assay used: immunoSEQ multiplex PCR; TCRdb lists only in-frame clones, some missing. Of tens of thousands of clones detected, 75% to 90% appear once; the ten largest clones hold roughly 13%. The record originates from a study of control samples from healthy donors and cancer patients. The chain uses TRBV10-3 and TRBJ1-2, with a tentative D call TRBD1 (6 bases). The receptor comes from a man in his sixties with head and neck cancer. The sample taken for sequencing was PBMCs. In DNA form, the CDR3 reads TGTGCCATCAGTAACCGGGACAATGTGTGGGATGGCTACACCTTC. As protein: CAISNRDNVWDGYTF.